Described below is a single T cell receptor (beta chain) sequence and its context. The sample holds other DNA sequences that translate to the same CDR3. This sample was taken from a study of blood T cell repertoires in COVID-19. Study at large: Sites across the United States, Italy and Spain contributed samples from acute and convalescent COVID-19. Sample material is recorded as cDNA or gDNA derived from T cells, B-cell-depleted T cells, or PBMCs.

Authors' methods: Reference gene primer amplification yielded estimated nucleated cell counts. Method: immunoSEQ multiplex PCR; TCRdb's copy keeps in-frame clones and lacks some. D and trimming were read from the DNA, whereas the V and J calls and clone size are those reported in that table. The sample contains fewer than 150,000 clones, roughly 81% of which appear only once. CDR1 LNHNV and CDR2 YYDKDF come from the germline V gene (reference sequence). CDR3 length equals 17 residues. Trimming removed 0 bases at V and 0 bases at J, with 12 bases between. The sequence was collected from a man in his forties with acute or convalescent COVID-19. The sample was peripheral blood. The chain recombines TRBV15 with TRBJ1-5, with D tentatively TRBD1 (6 bases). The CDR3 here is CATSRESAGASNQPQHF. The CDR3 DNA reads TGTGCCACCAGCAGAGAGTCGGCAGGGGCTAGCAATCAGCCCCAGCATTTT. Supplemented by reference TRBV15 and TRBJ1-5, the full variable domain reads DAMVIQNPRYQVTQFGKPVTLSCSQTLNHNVMYWYQQKSSQAPKLLFHYYDKDFNNEADTPDNFQSRRPNTSFCFLDIRSPGLGDTAMYLCATSRESAGASNQPQHFGDGTRLSIL.